A single T cell receptor beta chain is shown here with its context. Its antigen is unidentified. Trimming removed 3 bases at V and 0 bases at J, with 12 bases between. CDR1 PRHDT and CDR2 FYEKMQ come from the germline V gene (reference sequence). CDR3 size: 15 residues. This record comes from a study of cytomegalovirus exposure and HLA in healthy donors. PCR employed 60 Vbeta and 13 Jbeta primers. TCRdb's table, derived via immunoSEQ multiplex PCR, lists solely in-frame clones and lacks some. The sample has around 50,000 clones. Findings and caveats of the study: Likely technical artifact: a cluster of highly shared sequence variants. The study listed under 200 cytomegalovirus-associated TCR beta chains.

Sequencing was done on a sample of PBMCs. The chain has TRBV13 and TRBJ2-7, with D possibly being TRBD2 (7 bases). The clonotype comes from a woman between 25 and 40 years old in good health and CMV-seropositive. The DNA of the CDR3 is TGTGCCAGCAGCTTGGACGGGGGGCTCTCCTACGAGCAGTACTTC. It specifies CASSLDGGLSYEQYF.